The following is a TCR beta chain sequence with its context. Its specificity is not known. Assay used: immunoSEQ multiplex PCR; TCRdb lists only in-frame clones, some missing. The sample carries 4,200 or so clones, under 80% recorded once. This record belongs to a study of coeliac disease. CDR1 is MNHEY and CDR2 is SMNVEV in the germline V gene (reference sequence). The CDR3 runs 18 residues. The V and J ends lost 3 bases and 0 bases, in that order; junction bases with no gene match: 6. Whole-study findings and limits: Lower clonality than controls marked TRB and TRG repertoires from active celiac intraepithelial and lamina propria samples.

The V gene is TRBV27, the J gene TRBJ2-2; 11 nucleotides line up with TRBD1. The sequence derives from a man between 70 and 80 years old with active celiac disease. Sequencing was performed on intraepithelial lymphocytes from the gut. CDR3 protein: CASSFPTGQGANTGELFF. CDR3 DNA: TGTGCCAGCAGTTTCCCTACGGGACAGGGGGCGAACACCGGGGAGCTGTTTTTT.